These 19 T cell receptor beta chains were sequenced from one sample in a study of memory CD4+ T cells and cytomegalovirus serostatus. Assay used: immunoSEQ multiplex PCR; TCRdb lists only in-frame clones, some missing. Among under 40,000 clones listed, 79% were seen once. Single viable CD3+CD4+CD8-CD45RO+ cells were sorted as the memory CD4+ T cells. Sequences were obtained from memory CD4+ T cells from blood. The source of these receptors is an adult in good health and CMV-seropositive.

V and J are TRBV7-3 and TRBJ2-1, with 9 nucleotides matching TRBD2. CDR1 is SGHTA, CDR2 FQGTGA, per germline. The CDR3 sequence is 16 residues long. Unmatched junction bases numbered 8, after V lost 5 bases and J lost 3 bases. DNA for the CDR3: TGTGCCAGCAGCCCGGGGGGTAGCGGGAGCTACAATGAGCAGTTCTTC. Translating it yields CASSPGGSGSYNEQFF.

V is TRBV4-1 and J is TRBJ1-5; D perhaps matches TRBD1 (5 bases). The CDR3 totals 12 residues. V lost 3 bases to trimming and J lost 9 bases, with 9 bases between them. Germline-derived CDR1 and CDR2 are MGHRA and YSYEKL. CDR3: CASSQPRGPQHF. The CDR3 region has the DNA TGCGCCAGCAGCCAGCCAAGGGGGCCCCAGCATTTT.

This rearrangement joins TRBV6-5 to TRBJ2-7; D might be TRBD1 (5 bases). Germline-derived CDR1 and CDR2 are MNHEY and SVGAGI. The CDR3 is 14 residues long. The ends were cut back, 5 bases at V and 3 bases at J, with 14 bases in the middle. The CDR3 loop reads CASSTDQGFYEQYF. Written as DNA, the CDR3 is TGTGCCAGCAGTACGGACCAGGGCTTCTACGAGCAGTACTTC.

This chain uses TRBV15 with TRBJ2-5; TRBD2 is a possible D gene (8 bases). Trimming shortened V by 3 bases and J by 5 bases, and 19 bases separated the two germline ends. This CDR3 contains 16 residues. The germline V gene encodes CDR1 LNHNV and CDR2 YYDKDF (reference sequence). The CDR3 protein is CATSRAREGAWETQYF. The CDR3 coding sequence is TGTGCCACCAGCAGGGCCCGGGAGGGGGCGTGGGAGACCCAGTACTTC.

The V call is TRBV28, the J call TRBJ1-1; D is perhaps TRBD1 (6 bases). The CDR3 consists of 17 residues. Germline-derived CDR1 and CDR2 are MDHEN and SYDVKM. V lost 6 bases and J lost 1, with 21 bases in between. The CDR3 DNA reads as TGTGCCAGCAGCCACCCCGGGGGGGCGTATAGGAACACTGAAGCTTTCTTT. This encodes CASSHPGGAYRNTEAFF.

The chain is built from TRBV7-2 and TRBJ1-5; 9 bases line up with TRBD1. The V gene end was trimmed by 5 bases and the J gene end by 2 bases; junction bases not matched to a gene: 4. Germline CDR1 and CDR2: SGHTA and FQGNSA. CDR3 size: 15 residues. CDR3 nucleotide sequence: TGTGCCAGCAGCCTAAGGACAGGGGGCAATCAGCCCCAGCATTTT. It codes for CASSLRTGGNQPQHF. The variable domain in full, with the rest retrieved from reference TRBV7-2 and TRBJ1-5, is GAGVSQSPSNKVTEKGKDVELRCDPISGHTALYWYRQSLGQGLEFLIYFQGNSAPDKSGLPSDRFSAERTGGSVSTLTIQRTQQEDSAVYLCASSLRTGGNQPQHFGDGTRLSIL.

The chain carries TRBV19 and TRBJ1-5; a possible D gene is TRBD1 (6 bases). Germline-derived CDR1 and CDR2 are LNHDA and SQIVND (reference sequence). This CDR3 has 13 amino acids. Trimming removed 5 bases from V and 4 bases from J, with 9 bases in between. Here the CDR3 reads CASSVDRNQPQHF. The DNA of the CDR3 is TGTGCCAGTAGTGTCGACAGGAATCAGCCCCAGCATTTT.

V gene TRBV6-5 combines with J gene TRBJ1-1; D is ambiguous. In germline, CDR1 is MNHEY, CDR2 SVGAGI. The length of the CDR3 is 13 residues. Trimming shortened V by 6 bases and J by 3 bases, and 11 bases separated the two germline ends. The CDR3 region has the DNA TGTGCCAGCAGCCAAAAAATATACACTGAAGCTTTCTTT. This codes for CASSQKIYTEAFF.

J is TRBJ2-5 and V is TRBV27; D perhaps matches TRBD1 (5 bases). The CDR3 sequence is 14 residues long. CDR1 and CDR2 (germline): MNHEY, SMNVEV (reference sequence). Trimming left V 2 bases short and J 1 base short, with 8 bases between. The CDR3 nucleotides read TGTGCCAGCAGTTTAGGGGCTATCCAAGAGACCCAGTACTTC. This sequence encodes CASSLGAIQETQYF.

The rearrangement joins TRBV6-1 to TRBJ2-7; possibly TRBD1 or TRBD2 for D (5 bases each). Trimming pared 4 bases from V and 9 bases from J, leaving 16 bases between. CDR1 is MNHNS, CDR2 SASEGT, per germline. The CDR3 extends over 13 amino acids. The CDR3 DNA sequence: TGTGCCAGCAGTGGAAGGGACGGCCAAACGCAGTACTTC. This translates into CASSGRDGQTQYF.

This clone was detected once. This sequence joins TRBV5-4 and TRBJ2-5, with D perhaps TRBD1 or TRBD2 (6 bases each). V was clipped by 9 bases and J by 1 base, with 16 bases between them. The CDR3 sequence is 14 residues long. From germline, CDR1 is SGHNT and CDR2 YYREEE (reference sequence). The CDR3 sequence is CATSLGGFQETQYF. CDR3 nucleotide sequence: TGTGCCACCTCCCTGGGGGGCTTCCAAGAGACCCAGTACTTC.

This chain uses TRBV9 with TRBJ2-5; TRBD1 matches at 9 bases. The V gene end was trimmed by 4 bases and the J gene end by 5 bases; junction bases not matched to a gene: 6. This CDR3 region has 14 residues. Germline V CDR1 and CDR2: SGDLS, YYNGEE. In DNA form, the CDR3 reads TGTGCCAGCAGCATAACAGGGGGCGGTGAGACCCAGTACTTC. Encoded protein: CASSITGGGETQYF. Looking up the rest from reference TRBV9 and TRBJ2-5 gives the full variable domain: DSGVTQTPKHLITATGQRVTLRCSPRSGDLSVYWYQQSLDQGLQFLIQYYNGEERAKGNILERFSAQQFPDLHSELNLSSLELGDSALYFCASSITGGGETQYFGPGTRLLVL.

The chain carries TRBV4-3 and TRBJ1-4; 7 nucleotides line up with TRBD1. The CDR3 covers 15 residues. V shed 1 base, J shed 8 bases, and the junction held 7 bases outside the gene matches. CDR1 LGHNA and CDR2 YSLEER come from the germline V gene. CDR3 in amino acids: CASSQGRQGFEKLFF. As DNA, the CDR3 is TGCGCCAGCAGCCAAGGTAGACAGGGATTCGAAAAACTGTTTTTT.

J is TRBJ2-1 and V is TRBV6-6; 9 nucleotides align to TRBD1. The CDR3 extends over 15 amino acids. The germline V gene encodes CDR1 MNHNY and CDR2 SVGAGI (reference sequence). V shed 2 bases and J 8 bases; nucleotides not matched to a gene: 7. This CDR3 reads CASSYGTGREDEQFF. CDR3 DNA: TGTGCCAGCAGTTACGGGACAGGGAGGGAGGATGAGCAGTTCTTC.

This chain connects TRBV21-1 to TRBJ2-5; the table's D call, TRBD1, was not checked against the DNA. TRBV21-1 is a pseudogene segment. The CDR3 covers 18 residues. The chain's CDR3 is CASSKEGTGRGRPETQYF. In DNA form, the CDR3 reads TGTGCCAGCAGCAAAGAGGGGACAGGGAGAGGGAGGCCGGAGACCCAGTACTTC.

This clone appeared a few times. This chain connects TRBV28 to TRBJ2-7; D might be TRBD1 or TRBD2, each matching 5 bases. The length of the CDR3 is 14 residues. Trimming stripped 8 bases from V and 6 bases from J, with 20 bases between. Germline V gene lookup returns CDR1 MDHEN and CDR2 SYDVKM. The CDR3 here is CASGTSGTFPEQYF. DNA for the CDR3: TGTGCCAGCGGTACATCCGGGACGTTTCCCGAGCAGTACTTC.

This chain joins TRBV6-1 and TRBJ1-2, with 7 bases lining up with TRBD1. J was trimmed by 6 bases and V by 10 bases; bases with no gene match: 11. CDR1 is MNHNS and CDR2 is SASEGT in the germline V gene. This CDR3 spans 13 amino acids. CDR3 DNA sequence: TGTGCCACCCACCGGGACAGTATCGATGGCTACACCTTC. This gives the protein CATHRDSIDGYTF.

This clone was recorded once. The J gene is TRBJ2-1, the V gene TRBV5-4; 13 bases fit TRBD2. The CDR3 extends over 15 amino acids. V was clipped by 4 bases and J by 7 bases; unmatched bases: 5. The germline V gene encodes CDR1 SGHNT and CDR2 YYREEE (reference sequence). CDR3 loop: CASSPTGLAGNEQFF. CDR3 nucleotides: TGTGCCAGCAGCCCCACGGGACTAGCGGGGAATGAGCAGTTCTTC.

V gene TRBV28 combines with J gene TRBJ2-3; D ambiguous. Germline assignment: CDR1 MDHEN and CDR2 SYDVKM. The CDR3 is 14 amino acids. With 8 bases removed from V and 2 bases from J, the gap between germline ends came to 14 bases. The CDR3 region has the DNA TGTGCCAGCTCCATTATCCCACACACAGATACGCAGTATTTT. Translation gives CASSIIPHTDTQYF.